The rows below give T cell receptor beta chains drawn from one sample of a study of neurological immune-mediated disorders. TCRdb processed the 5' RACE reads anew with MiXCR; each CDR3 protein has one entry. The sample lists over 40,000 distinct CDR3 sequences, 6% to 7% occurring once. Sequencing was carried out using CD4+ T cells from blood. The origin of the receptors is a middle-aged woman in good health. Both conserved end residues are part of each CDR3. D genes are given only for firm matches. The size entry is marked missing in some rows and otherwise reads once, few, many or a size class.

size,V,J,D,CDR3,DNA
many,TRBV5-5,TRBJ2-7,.,CASSLGAGRDSYEQYF,TGTGCCAGCAGCTTGGGAGCAGGGCGAGATTCTTACGAGCAGTACTTC
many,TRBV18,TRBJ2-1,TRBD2,CASSRQVAGGEQFF,TGTGCCAGCTCCCGACAGGTGGCGGGGGGTGAGCAGTTCTTC
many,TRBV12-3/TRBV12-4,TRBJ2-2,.,CATLGWANTGELFF,TGTGCCACCCTCGGGTGGGCGAACACCGGGGAGCTGTTTTTT
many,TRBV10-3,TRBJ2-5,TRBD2,CAISEEGTSGIRHQYF,TGTGCCATCAGTGAGGAGGGGACTAGCGGGATACGTCACCAGTACTTC
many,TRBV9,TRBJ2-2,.,CASSQRREPGTGELFF,TGTGCCAGCAGCCAGAGGAGGGAGCCGGGCACCGGGGAGCTGTTTTTT
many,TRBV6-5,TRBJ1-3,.,CASSFTGSPGNTIYF,TGTGCCAGCAGTTTCACGGGGAGCCCTGGAAACACCATATATTTT
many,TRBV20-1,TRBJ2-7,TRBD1,CSAPKTLTGTGGSKQYF,TGCAGTGCTCCAAAAACCCTAACCGGGACAGGGGGTAGCAAGCAGTACTTC
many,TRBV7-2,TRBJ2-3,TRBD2,CASSRTSGTSDTQYF,TGTGCCAGCTCCAGGACTAGCGGGACCTCAGATACGCAGTATTTT
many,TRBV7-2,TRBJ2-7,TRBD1,CASRRTGGNYEQYF,TGTGCCAGCAGAAGGACAGGGGGCAATTACGAGCAGTACTTC
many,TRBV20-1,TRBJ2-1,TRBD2,CSARRGASGNNEQFF,TGCAGTGCTAGGAGGGGGGCTAGCGGGAACAATGAGCAGTTCTTC
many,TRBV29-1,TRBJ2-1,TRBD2,CSAPRPGLAGGDEQFF,TGCAGCGCCCCAAGGCCGGGACTAGCGGGAGGGGATGAGCAGTTCTTC
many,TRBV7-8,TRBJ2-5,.,CASSFGLADETQYF,TGTGCCAGCAGCTTCGGGTTAGCGGATGAGACCCAGTACTTC
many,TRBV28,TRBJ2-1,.,CASSSPLGASGSYNEQFF,TGTGCCAGCAGTTCTCCCCTTGGGGCCTCCGGCTCCTACAATGAGCAGTTCTTC
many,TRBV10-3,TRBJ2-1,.,CASSGQTNEQFF,TGTGCCTCTTCCGGGCAGACCAATGAGCAGTTCTTC
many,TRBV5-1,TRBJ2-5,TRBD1,CASSVPGQPQETQYF,TGCGCCAGCAGCGTCCCGGGACAGCCTCAAGAGACCCAGTACTTC
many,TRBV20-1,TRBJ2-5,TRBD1,CSARTGEGQETQYF,TGCAGTGCCCGGACAGGGGAAGGGCAAGAGACCCAGTACTTC
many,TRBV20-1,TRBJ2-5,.,CSASGGYQETQYF,TGCAGTGCTAGTGGGGGGTACCAAGAGACCCAGTACTTC
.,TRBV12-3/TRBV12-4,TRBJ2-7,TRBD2,CASRGLAGVGEQYF,TGTGCCAGCAGGGGACTAGCGGGCGTCGGCGAGCAGTACTTC
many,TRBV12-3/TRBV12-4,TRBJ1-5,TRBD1,CASSLTGGNQPQHF,TGTGCCAGCAGTTTAACAGGGGGTAATCAGCCCCAGCATTTT
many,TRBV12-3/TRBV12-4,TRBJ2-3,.,CASSPPGSPGPTDTQYF,TGTGCCAGCAGTCCTCCCGGGTCCCCGGGGCCTACAGATACGCAGTATTTT
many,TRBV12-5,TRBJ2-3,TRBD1,CASGRTGGADTQYF,TGTGCTAGTGGCAGGACAGGGGGGGCAGATACGCAGTATTTT
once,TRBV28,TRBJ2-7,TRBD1,CASSIEEDRTWEQYF,TGTGCCAGCAGCATTGAAGAGGACAGGACTTGGGAGCAGTACTTC
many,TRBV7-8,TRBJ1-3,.,CASSLDRVAGNTIYF,TGTGCCAGCAGCTTAGACAGGGTGGCTGGAAACACCATATATTTT
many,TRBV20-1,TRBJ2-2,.,CSAEGPNTGGELFF,TGCAGTGCTGAGGGACCTAACACGGGCGGGGAGCTGTTTTTT
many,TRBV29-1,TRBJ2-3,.,CSVAGTITDTQYF,TGCAGCGTTGCTGGGACAATCACAGATACGCAGTATTTT
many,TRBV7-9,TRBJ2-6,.,CASSVWGSSGANVLTF,TGTGCCAGCAGCGTTTGGGGCTCCTCTGGGGCCAACGTCCTGACTTTC
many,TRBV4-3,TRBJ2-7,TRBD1,CASSLMTGNEQYF,TGCGCCAGCAGCCTGATGACAGGGAACGAGCAGTACTTC
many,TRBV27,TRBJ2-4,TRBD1,CASPPPGTGLAKNIQYF,TGTGCCAGCCCTCCGCCGGGGACAGGACTAGCCAAAAACATTCAGTACTTC
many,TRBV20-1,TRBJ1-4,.,CSARFTTNEKLFF,TGCAGTGCTAGGTTCACGACTAATGAAAAACTGTTTTTT
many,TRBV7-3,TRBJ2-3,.,CASSFGMGDTQYF,TGTGCCAGCAGTTTTGGCATGGGGGATACGCAGTATTTT
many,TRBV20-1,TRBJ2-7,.,CSASRRPITYYEQYF,TGCAGTGCTAGCCGGCGCCCGATAACTTACTACGAGCAGTACTTC
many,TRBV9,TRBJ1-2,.,CASKGTYGYTF,TGTGCCAGCAAGGGGACCTATGGCTACACCTTC
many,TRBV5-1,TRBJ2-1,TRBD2,CASSLEAGYNYNEQFF,TGCGCCAGCAGCCTCGAAGCGGGATACAACTACAATGAGCAGTTCTTC
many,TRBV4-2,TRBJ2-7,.,CASSQGKEGSSYEQYF,TGTGCCAGCAGCCAAGGGAAGGAGGGGAGCTCCTACGAGCAGTACTTC
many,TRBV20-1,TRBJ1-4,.,CSARDSGREEKLFF,TGCAGTGCTAGAGATTCGGGGAGGGAGGAAAAACTGTTTTTT